These T cell receptor beta chains were read from a single sample in a study of neurological immune-mediated disorders. MiXCR, run by TCRdb on the 5' RACE reads, gives a single entry per CDR3 protein. Of roughly 100,000 distinct CDR3 sequences detected, around 3.4% appear once; the ten largest clones hold 5% to 6.5%. Sequenced material: PBMCs. These receptor sequences come from a woman aged 18 to 35 with multiple sclerosis. Both conserved end residues are part of each CDR3. A D gene is named only where the DNA matches it firmly.

d_gene: TRBD2; j_gene: TRBJ2-7; v_gene: TRBV5-5; CDR3aa: CASSAGLAFSYEQYF
d_gene: NA; j_gene: TRBJ2-5; v_gene: TRBV7-2; CDR3aa: CASHFTGFQETQYF
d_gene: TRBD1; j_gene: TRBJ1-1; v_gene: TRBV6-1; CDR3aa: CASSFRDRLIGRAEAFF
d_gene: TRBD1; j_gene: TRBJ2-5; v_gene: TRBV12-3/TRBV12-4; CDR3aa: CASSPLGQRGETQYF
d_gene: NA; j_gene: TRBJ2-7; v_gene: TRBV7-9; CDR3aa: CAGTTGEGEQYF
d_gene: NA; j_gene: TRBJ2-3; v_gene: TRBV20-1; CDR3aa: CSAGGHSTDTQYF
d_gene: TRBD1; j_gene: TRBJ2-5; v_gene: TRBV5-6; CDR3aa: CASSFGTGGQDQYF
d_gene: TRBD1; j_gene: TRBJ2-3; v_gene: TRBV10-3; CDR3aa: CAISIGTGFTDTQYF
d_gene: TRBD1; j_gene: TRBJ2-1; v_gene: TRBV5-1; CDR3aa: CASSLTGGLHYEQFF
d_gene: NA; j_gene: TRBJ2-1; v_gene: TRBV20-1; CDR3aa: CSASRPEKDSSDNEQFF
d_gene: NA; j_gene: TRBJ2-1; v_gene: TRBV6-2/TRBV6-3; CDR3aa: CASSKDPGLSTQNEQFF
d_gene: NA; j_gene: TRBJ2-2; v_gene: TRBV10-3; CDR3aa: CAISEPGHGSYRLSLLNTGELFF
d_gene: TRBD2; j_gene: TRBJ2-3; v_gene: TRBV9; CDR3aa: CASSPGLADSDTQYF
d_gene: TRBD2; j_gene: TRBJ2-2; v_gene: TRBV7-8; CDR3aa: CASSLGLAGGLNTGELFF
d_gene: NA; j_gene: TRBJ1-4; v_gene: TRBV29-1; CDR3aa: CSVEEVRPPANEKLFF
d_gene: NA; j_gene: TRBJ1-6; v_gene: TRBV27; CDR3aa: CASSFPPGYNSPLHF
d_gene: NA; j_gene: TRBJ2-1; v_gene: TRBV5-1; CDR3aa: CASFSYNEQFF
d_gene: NA; j_gene: TRBJ2-1; v_gene: TRBV3-1; CDR3aa: CASSQDFPGELSNEQFF
d_gene: TRBD1; j_gene: TRBJ1-2; v_gene: TRBV18; CDR3aa: CASSPTGEAGYTF
d_gene: NA; j_gene: TRBJ1-1; v_gene: TRBV7-6; CDR3aa: CASSFMGDTEAFF
d_gene: NA; j_gene: TRBJ2-1; v_gene: TRBV5-5; CDR3aa: CASSSHLRWEYNEQFF
d_gene: NA; j_gene: TRBJ1-2; v_gene: TRBV7-2; CDR3aa: CASSLYREANYGYTF
d_gene: NA; j_gene: TRBJ2-5; v_gene: TRBV7-9; CDR3aa: CASSQGDETQYF
d_gene: NA; j_gene: TRBJ2-1; v_gene: TRBV7-2; CDR3aa: CASMPNSGTRNEQFF
d_gene: NA; j_gene: TRBJ1-4; v_gene: TRBV4-1; CDR3aa: CASSQERGAGDEKLFF
d_gene: NA; j_gene: TRBJ1-1; v_gene: TRBV5-1; CDR3aa: CASRSGFLDSEAFF
d_gene: NA; j_gene: TRBJ1-6; v_gene: TRBV19; CDR3aa: CASSVDGKRNSPLHF
d_gene: NA; j_gene: TRBJ1-1; v_gene: TRBV5-1; CDR3aa: CASSSEQNTEAFF
d_gene: TRBD1; j_gene: TRBJ2-1; v_gene: TRBV5-1; CDR3aa: CASSFGTGGNEQFF
d_gene: NA; j_gene: TRBJ1-1; v_gene: TRBV6-5; CDR3aa: CASSYSHTMNTEAFF
d_gene: NA; j_gene: TRBJ1-2; v_gene: TRBV6-5; CDR3aa: CASSYSSLTTEGYTF
d_gene: NA; j_gene: TRBJ1-2; v_gene: TRBV27; CDR3aa: CASSTTIDYGYTF
d_gene: TRBD1; j_gene: TRBJ2-7; v_gene: TRBV3-1; CDR3aa: CASSQQNRGGYEQYF
d_gene: NA; j_gene: TRBJ2-7; v_gene: TRBV10-3; CDR3aa: CAISAERYEQYF
d_gene: NA; j_gene: TRBJ2-2; v_gene: TRBV6-4; CDR3aa: CASRTDLDIGELFF
d_gene: NA; j_gene: TRBJ1-1; v_gene: TRBV9; CDR3aa: CASSVDGDTYLAAEAFF
d_gene: NA; j_gene: TRBJ1-1; v_gene: TRBV6-5; CDR3aa: CASSRGQLNTEAFF